The T cell receptor beta chain described here comes from a study of CD4 T cells in relation to SARS-CoV-2 and coronaviruses. Study-level background: After roughly 9 days of antigen culture, PBMC TCR beta CDR3s were sequenced. Shared crossreactive spike epitopes were mapped to their HLA restriction.

Germline V gives CDR1 ENHRY, CDR2 SYGVKD. The CDR3 sequence is 15 residues long. The ends lost 3 bases at V and 4 bases at J; junction bases unmatched: 7. This clone was detected once. Its antigen is undetermined. The method was immunoSEQ multiplex PCR; TCRdb's version includes in-frame clones alone and lacks a portion of them. Among about 36,000 clones listed, approximately 80% were seen once. For less than eleven days, roughly 10^5 sorted CD4+ cells grew with T cell-depleted PBMCs and CEF. This TCR came from an adult with COVID-19. Source material: memory CD4+ T cells from PBMCs, cultured in vitro. This sequence joins TRBV10-3 and TRBJ2-3, with 7 bases that match TRBD2. The DNA of the CDR3 is TGTGCCATCAGTGATCGGCGGGAGAGTGCAGATACGCAGTATTTT. Translation: CAISDRRESADTQYF.